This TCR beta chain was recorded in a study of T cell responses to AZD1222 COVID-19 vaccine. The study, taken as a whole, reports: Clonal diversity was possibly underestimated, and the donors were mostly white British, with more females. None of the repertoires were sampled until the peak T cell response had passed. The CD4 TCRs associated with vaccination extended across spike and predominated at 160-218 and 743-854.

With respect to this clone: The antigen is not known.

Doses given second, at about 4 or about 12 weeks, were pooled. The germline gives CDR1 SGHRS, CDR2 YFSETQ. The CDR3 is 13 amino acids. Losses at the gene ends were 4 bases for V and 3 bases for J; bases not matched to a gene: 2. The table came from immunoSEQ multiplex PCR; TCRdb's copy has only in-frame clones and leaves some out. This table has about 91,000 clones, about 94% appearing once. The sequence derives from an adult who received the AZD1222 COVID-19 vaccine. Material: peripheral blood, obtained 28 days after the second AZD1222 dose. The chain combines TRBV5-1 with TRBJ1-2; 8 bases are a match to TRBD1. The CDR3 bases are TGCGCCAGCAGCCCGACAGGGGACTATGGCTACACCTTC. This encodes CASSPTGDYGYTF.